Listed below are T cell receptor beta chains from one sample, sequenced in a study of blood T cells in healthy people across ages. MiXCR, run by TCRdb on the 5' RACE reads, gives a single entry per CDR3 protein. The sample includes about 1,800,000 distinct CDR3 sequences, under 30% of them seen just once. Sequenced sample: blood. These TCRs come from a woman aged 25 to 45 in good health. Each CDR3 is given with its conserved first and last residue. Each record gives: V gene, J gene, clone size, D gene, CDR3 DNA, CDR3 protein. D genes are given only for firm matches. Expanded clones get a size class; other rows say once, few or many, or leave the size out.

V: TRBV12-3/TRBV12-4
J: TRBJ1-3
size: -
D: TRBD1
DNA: TGTGCCAGCGGGGACAGAGGAAACACCATATATTTT
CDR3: CASGDRGNTIYF

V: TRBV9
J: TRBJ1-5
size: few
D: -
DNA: TGTGCCAGCAGCGTAGCCGGAACCAGCAATCAGCCCCAGCATTTT
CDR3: CASSVAGTSNQPQHF

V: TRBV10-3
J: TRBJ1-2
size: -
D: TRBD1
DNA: TGTGCCACCATGCCCGGCAGGGGGCAGGACTATGGCTACACCTTC
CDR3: CATMPGRGQDYGYTF

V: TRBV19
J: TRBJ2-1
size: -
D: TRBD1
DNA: TGTGCCAGTAGTATTCGGGGACAGGAGTACAATGAGCAGTTCTTC
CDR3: CASSIRGQEYNEQFF

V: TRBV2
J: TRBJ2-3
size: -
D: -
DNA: TGTGCCAGCGAACTCGGGGGAAATACGCAGTATTTT
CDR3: CASELGGNTQYF

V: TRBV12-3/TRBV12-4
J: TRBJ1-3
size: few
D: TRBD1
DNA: TGTGCCACCCAAACAGGGGGCGGCCACACCATATATTTT
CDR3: CATQTGGGHTIYF

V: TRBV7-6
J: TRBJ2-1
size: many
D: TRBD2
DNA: TGTGCCAGCAGCTCCCCGAGCGGGAGGGCCAATGAGCAGTTCTTC
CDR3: CASSSPSGRANEQFF

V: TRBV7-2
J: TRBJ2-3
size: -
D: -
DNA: TGTGCCAGCAGTGGGTACGGAGCTGATACGCAGTATTTT
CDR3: CASSGYGADTQYF

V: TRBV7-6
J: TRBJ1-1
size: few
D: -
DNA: TGTGCCAGCAGCAAAGGGACTGCAAACACTGAAGCTTTCTTT
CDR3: CASSKGTANTEAFF

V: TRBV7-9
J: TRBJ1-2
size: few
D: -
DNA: TGTGCCAGCAGTTTAGTTGGGGGTATGGCACGCGGCTACACCTTC
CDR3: CASSLVGGMARGYTF

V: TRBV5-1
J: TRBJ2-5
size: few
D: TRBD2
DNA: TGCGCCAGCAGCTGGGGAGGGGCGAGGGAGACCCAGTACTTC
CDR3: CASSWGGARETQYF

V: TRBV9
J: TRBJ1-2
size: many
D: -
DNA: TGTGCCAGCAGCCCTGGGGGGCACAGCGGCTACACCTTC
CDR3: CASSPGGHSGYTF

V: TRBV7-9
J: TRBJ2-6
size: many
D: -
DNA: TGTGCCAGCAGCACCGGAACGGGGGCCAACGTCCTGACTTTC
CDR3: CASSTGTGANVLTF

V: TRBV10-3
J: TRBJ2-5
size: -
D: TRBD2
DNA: TGTGCCGTAGGCGGGACTAGGTCGGAGACCCAGTACTTC
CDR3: CAVGGTRSETQYF

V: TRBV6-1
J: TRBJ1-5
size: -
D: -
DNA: TGTGCCAGCAGTGAATGGGCGTGGGGGGGCAATCAGCCCCAGCATTTT
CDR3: CASSEWAWGGNQPQHF

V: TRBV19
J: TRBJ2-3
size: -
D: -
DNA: TGTGCCAGTAGTGAACAGGTCCACGCAGATACGCAGTATTTT
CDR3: CASSEQVHADTQYF

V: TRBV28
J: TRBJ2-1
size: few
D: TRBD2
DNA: TGTGCCAGCAGTCCCCTTGGTAGCGGGGTTTCCTACAATGAGCAGTTCTTC
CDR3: CASSPLGSGVSYNEQFF

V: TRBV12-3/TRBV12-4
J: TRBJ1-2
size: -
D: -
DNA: TGTGCCAGCAGGAATCGAAACAGGCCGCTAGTCTATGGCTACACCTTC
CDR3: CASRNRNRPLVYGYTF

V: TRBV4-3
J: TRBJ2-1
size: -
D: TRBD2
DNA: TGCGCCAGCAGCCAAGCCTGGGGGGGACTCAATGAGCAGTTCTTC
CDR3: CASSQAWGGLNEQFF

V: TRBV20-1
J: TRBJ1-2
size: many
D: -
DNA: TGCAGTGCTAGAGATCCCCCAGGGGAGGGCTACACCTTC
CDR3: CSARDPPGEGYTF

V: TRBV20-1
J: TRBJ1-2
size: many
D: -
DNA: TGCAGTGCTAGAGGACAGACTCTTAACTATGGCTACACCTTC
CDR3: CSARGQTLNYGYTF

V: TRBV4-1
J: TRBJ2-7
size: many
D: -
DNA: TGCGCCAGCCAAGACAGCTCCTACGAGCAGTACTTC
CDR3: CASQDSSYEQYF

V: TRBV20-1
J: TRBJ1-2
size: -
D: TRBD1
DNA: TGCAGTGCTAGAGGTAATATGGGGGAGGGGGCTAGAAACTGTGGCTACACCTTC
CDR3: CSARGNMGEGARNCGYTF

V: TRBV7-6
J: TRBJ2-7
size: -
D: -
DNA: TGTGCCAGCAGCCGAGGGTCACTAGACACTTACGAGCAGTACTTC
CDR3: CASSRGSLDTYEQYF

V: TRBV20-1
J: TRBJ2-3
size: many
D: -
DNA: TGCAGTGCGGCACAATCAGTAGATACGCAGTATTTT
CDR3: CSAAQSVDTQYF

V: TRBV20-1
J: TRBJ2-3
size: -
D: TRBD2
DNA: TGCAGTGCAACCCTAGCGGGAGTGGCAGATACGCAGTATTTT
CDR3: CSATLAGVADTQYF

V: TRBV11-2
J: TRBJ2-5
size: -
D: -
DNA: TGTGCCAGCAGCTTAGATCGTACCGGTGGGAAGACCCAGTACTTC
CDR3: CASSLDRTGGKTQYF

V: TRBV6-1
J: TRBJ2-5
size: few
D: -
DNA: TGTGCCAGCAGTGAAGACACACAAGAGACCCAGTACTTC
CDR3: CASSEDTQETQYF

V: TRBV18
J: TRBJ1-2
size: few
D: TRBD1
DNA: TGTGCCAGCTCACCCGGGACAGATAATGGCTACACCTTC
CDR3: CASSPGTDNGYTF

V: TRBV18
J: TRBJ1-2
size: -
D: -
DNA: TGTGCCAGCTCACCAGAGGCCGGGGATGGCTACACCTTC
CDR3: CASSPEAGDGYTF

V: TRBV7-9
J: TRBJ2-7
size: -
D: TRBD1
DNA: TGTGCCAGCAGCTCTACGAGCGGACAGGGGGGGTACGAGCAGTACTTC
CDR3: CASSSTSGQGGYEQYF

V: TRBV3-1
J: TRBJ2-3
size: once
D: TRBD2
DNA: TGTGCCAGCAGCCAAGATGACGGGGTAGCGGGGAGCACAGATACGCAGTATTTT
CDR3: CASSQDDGVAGSTDTQYF

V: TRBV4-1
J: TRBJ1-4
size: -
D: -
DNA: TGCGCCAGCAGCCAAGGACCGATCCGGCGAACAACTAATGAAAAACTGTTTTTT
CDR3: CASSQGPIRRTTNEKLFF

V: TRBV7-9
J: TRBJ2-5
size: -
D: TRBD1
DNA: TGTGCCAGCAGCTTATCAGACAGGGCAGAAAAAGAGACCCAGTACTTC
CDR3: CASSLSDRAEKETQYF

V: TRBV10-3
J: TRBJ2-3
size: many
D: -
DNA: TGTGCCATCATGGGGAAGGGCACAGATACGCAGTATTTT
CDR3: CAIMGKGTDTQYF

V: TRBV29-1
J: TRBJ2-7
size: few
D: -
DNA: TGCAGCGTTCGCGGGACACCCAGCTACGAGCAGTACTTC
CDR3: CSVRGTPSYEQYF

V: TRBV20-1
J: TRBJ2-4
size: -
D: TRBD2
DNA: TGCAGTGCCCCCCGGGGGGGTAGCGAGGGGGCCAAAAACATTCAGTACTTC
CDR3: CSAPRGGSEGAKNIQYF

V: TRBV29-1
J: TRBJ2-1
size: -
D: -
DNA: TGCAGCGGTGGGCCTGAGCAGTTCTTC
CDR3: CSGGPEQFF

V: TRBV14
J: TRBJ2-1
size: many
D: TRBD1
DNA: TGTGCCAGCAGCCAAGAACCTGGACAGGGAGACAATGAGCAGTTCTTC
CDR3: CASSQEPGQGDNEQFF

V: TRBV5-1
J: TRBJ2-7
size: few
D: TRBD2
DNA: TGCGCCAGCAGCTACTGGACTAGCGGGAGCACCCCCTACGAGCAGTACTTC
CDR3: CASSYWTSGSTPYEQYF

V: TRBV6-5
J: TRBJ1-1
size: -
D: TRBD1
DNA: TGTGCCAGCAGTTACTCAGGGACAGGGGCTTTCGGAGCTTTCTTT
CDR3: CASSYSGTGAFGAFF

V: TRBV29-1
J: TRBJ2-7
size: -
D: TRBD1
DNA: TGCAGCGTTGAACAGGGACAGGGAAAATACGAGCAGTACTTC
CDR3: CSVEQGQGKYEQYF

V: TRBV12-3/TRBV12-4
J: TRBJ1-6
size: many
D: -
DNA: TGTGCCAGCAGTGACAGCTCCTATAATTCACCCCTCCACTTT
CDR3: CASSDSSYNSPLHF

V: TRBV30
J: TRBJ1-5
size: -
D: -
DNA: TGTGCCTGGACAGGAGGGGGAGGGGCGAGCAATCAGCCCCAGCATTTT
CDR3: CAWTGGGGASNQPQHF

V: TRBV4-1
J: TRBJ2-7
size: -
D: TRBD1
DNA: TGCGCCAGCAGCCAAGATAACAGGGGGCGTTACGAGCAGTACTTC
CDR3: CASSQDNRGRYEQYF

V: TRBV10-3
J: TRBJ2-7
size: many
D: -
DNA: TGTGCCATCAGTGAGTCAGAATCCTACGAGCAGTACTTC
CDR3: CAISESESYEQYF